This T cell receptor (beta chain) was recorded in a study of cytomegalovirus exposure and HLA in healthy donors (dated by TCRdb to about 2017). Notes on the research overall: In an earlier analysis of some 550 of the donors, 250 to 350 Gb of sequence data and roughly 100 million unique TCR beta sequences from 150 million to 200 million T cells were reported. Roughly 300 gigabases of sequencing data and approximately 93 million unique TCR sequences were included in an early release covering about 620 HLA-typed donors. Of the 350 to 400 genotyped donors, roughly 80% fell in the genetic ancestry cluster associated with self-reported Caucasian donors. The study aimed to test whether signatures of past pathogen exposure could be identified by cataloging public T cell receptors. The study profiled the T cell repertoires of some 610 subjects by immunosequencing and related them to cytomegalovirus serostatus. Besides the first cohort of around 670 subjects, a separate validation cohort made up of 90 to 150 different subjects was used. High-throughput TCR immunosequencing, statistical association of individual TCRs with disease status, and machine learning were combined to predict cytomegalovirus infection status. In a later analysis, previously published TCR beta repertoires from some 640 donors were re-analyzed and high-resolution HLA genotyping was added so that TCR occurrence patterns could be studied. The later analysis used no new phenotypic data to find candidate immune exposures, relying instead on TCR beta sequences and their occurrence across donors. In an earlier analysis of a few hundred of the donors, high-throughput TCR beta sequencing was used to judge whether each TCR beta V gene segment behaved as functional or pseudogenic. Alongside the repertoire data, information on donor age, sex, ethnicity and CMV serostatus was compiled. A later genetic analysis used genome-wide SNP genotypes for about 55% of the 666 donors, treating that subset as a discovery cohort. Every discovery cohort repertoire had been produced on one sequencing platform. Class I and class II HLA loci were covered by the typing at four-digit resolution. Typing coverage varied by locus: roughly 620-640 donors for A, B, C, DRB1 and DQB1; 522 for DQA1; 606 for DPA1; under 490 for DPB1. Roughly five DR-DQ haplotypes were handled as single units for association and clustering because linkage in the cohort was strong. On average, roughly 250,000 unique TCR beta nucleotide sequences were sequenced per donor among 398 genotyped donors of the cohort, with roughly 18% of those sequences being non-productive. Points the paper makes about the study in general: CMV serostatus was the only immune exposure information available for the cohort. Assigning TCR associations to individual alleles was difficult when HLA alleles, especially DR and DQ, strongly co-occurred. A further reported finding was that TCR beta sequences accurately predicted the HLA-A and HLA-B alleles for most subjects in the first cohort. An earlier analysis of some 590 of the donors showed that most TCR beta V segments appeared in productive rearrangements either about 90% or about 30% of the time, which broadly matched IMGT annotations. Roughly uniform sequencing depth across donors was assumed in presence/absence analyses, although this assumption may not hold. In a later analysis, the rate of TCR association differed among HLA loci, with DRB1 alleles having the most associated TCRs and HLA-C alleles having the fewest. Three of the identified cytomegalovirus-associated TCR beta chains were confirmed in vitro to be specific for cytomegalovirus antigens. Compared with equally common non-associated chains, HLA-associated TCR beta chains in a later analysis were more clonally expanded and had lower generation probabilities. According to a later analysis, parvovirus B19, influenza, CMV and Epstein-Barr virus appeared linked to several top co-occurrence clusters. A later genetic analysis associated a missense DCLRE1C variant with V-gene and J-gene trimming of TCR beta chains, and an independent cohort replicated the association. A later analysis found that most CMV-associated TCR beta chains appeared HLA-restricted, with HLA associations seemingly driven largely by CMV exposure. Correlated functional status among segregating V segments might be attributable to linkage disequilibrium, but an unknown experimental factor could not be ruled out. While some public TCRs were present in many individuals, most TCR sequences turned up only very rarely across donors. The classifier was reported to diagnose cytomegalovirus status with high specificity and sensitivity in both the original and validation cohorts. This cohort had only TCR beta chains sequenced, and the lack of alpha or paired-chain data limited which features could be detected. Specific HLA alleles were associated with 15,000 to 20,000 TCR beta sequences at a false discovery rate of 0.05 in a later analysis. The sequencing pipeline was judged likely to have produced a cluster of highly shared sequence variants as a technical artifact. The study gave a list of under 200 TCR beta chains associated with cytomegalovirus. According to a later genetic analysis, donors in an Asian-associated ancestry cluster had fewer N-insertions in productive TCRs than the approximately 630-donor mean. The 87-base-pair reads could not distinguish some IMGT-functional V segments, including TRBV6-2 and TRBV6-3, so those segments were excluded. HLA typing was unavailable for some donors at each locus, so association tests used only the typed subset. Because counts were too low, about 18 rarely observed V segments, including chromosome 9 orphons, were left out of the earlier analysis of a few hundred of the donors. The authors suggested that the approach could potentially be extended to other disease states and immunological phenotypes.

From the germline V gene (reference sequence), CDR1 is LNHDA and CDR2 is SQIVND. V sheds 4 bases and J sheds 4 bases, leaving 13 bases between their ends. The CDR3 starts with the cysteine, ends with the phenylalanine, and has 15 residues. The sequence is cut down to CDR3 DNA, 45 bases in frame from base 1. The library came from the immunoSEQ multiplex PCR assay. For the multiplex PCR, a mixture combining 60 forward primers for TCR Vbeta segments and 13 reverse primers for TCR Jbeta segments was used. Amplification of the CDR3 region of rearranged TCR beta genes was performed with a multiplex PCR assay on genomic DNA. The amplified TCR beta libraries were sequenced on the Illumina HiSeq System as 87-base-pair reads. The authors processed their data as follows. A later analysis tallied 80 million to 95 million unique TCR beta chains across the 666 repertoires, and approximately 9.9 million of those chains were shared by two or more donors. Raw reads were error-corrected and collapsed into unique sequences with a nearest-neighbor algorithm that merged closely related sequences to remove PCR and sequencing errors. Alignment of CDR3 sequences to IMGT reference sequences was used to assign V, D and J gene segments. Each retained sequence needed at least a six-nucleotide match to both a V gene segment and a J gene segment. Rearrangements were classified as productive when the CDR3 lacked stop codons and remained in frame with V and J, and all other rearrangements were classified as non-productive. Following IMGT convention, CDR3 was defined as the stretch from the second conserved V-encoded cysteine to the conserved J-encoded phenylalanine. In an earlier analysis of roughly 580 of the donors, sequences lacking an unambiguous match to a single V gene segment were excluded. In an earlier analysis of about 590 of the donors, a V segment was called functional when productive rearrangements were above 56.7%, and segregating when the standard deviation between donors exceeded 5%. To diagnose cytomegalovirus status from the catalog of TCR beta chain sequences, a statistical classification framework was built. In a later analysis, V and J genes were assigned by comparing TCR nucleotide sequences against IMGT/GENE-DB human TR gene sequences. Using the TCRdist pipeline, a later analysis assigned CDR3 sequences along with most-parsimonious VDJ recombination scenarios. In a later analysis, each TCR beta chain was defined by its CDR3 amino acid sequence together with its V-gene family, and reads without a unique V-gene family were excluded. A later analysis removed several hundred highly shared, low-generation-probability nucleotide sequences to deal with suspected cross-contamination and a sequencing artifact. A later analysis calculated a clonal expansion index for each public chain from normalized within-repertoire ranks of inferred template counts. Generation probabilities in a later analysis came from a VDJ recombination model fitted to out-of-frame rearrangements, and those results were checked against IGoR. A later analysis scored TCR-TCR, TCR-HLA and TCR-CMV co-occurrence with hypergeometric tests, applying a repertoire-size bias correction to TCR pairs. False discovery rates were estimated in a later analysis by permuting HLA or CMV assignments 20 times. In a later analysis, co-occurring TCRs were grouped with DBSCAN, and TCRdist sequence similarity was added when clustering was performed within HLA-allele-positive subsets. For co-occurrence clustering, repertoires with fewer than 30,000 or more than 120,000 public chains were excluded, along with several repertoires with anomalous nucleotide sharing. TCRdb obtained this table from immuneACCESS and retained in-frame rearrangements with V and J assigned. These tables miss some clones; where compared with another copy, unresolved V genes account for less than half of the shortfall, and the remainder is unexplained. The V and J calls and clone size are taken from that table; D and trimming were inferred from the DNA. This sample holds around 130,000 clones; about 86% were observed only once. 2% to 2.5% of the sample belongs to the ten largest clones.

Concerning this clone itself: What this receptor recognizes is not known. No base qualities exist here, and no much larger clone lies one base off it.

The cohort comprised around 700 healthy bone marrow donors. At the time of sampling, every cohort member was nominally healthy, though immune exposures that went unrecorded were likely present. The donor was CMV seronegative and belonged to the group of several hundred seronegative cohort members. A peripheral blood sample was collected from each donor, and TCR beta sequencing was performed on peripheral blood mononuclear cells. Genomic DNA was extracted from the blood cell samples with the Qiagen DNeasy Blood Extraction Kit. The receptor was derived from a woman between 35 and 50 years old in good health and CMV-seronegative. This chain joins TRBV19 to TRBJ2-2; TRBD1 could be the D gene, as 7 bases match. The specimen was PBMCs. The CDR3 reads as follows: CASSNQGGFTGELFF. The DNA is TGTGCCAGTAGTAATCAGGGGGGTTTCACCGGGGAGCTGTTTTTT.